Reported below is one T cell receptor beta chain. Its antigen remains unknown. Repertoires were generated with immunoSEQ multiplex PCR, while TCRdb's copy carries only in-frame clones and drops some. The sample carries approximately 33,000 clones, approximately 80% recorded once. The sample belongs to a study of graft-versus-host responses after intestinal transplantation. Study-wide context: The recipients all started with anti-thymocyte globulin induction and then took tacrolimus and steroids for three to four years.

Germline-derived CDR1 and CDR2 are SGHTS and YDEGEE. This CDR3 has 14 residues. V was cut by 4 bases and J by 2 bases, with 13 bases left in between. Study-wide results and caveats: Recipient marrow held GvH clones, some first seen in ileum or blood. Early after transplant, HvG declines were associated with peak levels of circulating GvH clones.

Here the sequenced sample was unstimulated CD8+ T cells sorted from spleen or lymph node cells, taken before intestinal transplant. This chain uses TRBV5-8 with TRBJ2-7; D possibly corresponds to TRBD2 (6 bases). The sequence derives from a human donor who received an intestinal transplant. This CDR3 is CASSLSGFTYEQYF. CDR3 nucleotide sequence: TGTGCCAGCAGCCTTAGCGGTTTTACCTACGAGCAGTACTTC.